The clone carrying this T cell receptor (beta chain) was recorded many times. RNA transcripts gave rise to amplified TCR beta CDR3 regions. A set of HTBI primers served as the primers for a first-round RT-PCR of the TCR CDR3. TCRdb used MiXCR to reprocess the multiplex PCR reads, holding one entry per CDR3 protein. The sample shows 350,000 or so distinct CDR3 sequences, 18% of them seen only once. The sample originates from a study of T cells in Graves' hyperthyroidism and ophthalmopathy. Germline V gene lookup returns CDR1 SNHLY and CDR2 FYNNEI. The CDR3 runs 12 residues. Deletions cut 2 bases from V and 4 bases from J, with 5 bases between.

The J gene is TRBJ1-1, the V gene TRBV2; D unresolved. This TCR was sampled from a woman aged 50 to 60 with Graves' hyperthyroidism. The sample was blood. This chain's CDR3 is CASSETGTEAFF. CDR3 coding DNA: TGTGCCAGCAGTGAAACGGGCACTGAAGCTTTCTTT.